This TCR beta chain comes out of a study of blood T cell repertoires in COVID-19. Across the study: Some COVID-19 samples were acute and others convalescent; all came from the United States, Italy and Spain. Nucleic acid was either cDNA or gDNA, and it came from T cells, B-cell-depleted T cells, or PBMCs.

This CDR3 is built from 13 residues. From germline, CDR1 is LGHNT and CDR2 FRNRAP. The V end was cut by 3 bases, the J end by 5 bases, with 8 bases between. Authors' processing steps: By means of reference gene primer amplification, nucleated cell counts were estimated. Here immunoSEQ multiplex PCR was the method, and the copy in TCRdb shows in-frame clones only, minus some. V and J calls and clone size come straight from that table; D and trimming were deduced from the DNA. Of roughly 60,000 clones in the sample, 85% were seen once. The TCR was taken from a human donor in a cohort sampled during active COVID-19. The specimen was peripheral blood. This sequence joins TRBV12-5 and TRBJ1-5; D remains ambiguous. The CDR3 DNA follows: TGTGCTAGTGGTTTCAACCAGGATCAGCCCCAGCATTTT. This codes for CASGFNQDQPQHF.